This T cell receptor (beta chain) came from a study of blood T cell repertoires in COVID-19. The overall study: Researchers got acute and convalescent COVID-19 samples from the United States, Italy and Spain. From T cells, B-cell-depleted T cells, or PBMCs came the material, which was cDNA or gDNA.

The V gene lost 7 bases and the J gene lost 0 bases, with 11 bases spanning the gap. Germline-derived CDR1 and CDR2 are SNHLY and FYNNEI. The length of the CDR3 is 14 residues. The age range of participants was about 18 to 100 years, with residence in about two dozen US areas. The study assigned cohorts using participant-reported clinical history. There are a few counts of this clone. Clones were read by immunoSEQ multiplex PCR, and TCRdb kept only the in-frame ones, dropping some. The sample consists of some 490,000 clones, approximately 90% of them appearing once. The sample comprised PBMCs or T cells enriched from blood (not recorded which). This receptor was obtained from an older woman who had recovered from COVID-19. The V and J genes are TRBV2 and TRBJ2-3, with D uncertain. The DNA for the CDR3 is TGTGCCAGCACATGGGCCCCTAGCACAGATACGCAGTATTTT. As protein: CASTWAPSTDTQYF.